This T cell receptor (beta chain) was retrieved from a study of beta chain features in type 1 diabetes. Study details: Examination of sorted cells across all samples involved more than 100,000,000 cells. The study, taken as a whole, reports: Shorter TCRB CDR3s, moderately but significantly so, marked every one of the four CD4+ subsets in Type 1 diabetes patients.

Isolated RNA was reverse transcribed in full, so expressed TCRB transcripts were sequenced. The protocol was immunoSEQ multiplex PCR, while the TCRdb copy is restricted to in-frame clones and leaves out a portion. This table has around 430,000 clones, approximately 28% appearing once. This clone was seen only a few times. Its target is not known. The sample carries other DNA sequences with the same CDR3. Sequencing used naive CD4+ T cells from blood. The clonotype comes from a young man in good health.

The CDR3 region is CSVEWAAGYTF. For the CDR3, the DNA is TGCAGCGTTGAGTGGGCGGCGGGCTACACCTTC. This chain joins TRBV29-1 and TRBJ1-2; D gene unclear. The CDR3 consists of 11 residues. CDR1 is SQVTM and CDR2 is ANQGSEA in the germline V gene. With 3 bases removed from V and 8 bases from J, the gap between germline ends came to 10 bases.